This T cell receptor (beta chain) was profiled in a study of blood T cell repertoires in COVID-19 (TCRdb year 2020). In terms of the full investigation: Samples from collaborators originated in the United States, Italy and Spain and spanned both the acute and convalescent phases of COVID-19. The dataset comprised deeply sampled blood TCRbeta repertoires from subjects exposed to, actively infected with, or recovered from COVID-19. A freely available public database, intended as a resource for researchers studying the immune response to SARS-CoV-2, is where the repertoires were released. The material from the prospective study consisted of cDNA or gDNA derived from T cells, B-cell-depleted T cells, or PBMCs. Where available, HLA class I and class II types were taken from metadata supplied by the sample provider and were not determined by assay-based typing. The samples were drawn from the first 160 participants of the ongoing ImmuneRACE study and from about 1,200 subjects provided by 6 global collaborators. The sample metadata nearly always contained a de-identified subject ID, COVID-19 status, age in years and sex. Study-wide findings and limitations: The quantity of clinical and demographic metadata differed by source and by participant and was supplied without curation.

As for this clone: Its binding antigen is unknown. Base qualities were left out, and no much larger clone turns up one base away.

Collaborating institutions collected whole blood in K2EDTA tubes following their own protocols. For TCRbeta analysis, collaborator samples were shipped as frozen whole blood, as isolated PBMCs, or as DNA extracted from either sample type. TCRbeta CDR3 regions were amplified from genomic DNA by means of the immunoSEQ Assay, a bias-controlled multiplex PCR. As for how the authors treated the data: The number of nucleated cells in each sample was estimated from the amplification of reference gene primers within the assay. Sequence reads were collapsed and filtered to measure the absolute abundance of every unique TCRbeta CDR3 rearrangement. For each sample, productive Simpson clonality was calculated as the square root of Simpson's diversity index across productive rearrangements. TCRdb obtained this table from immuneACCESS and retained in-frame rearrangements with V and J assigned. These tables miss some clones; where compared with another copy, unresolved V genes account for less than half of the shortfall, and the remainder is unexplained. The V and J calls and clone size are taken from that table; D and trimming were inferred from the DNA. The sample contains more than 110,000 clones, roughly 80% of them found a single time. The ten largest clones add up to roughly 9% of the sample.

Sequencing was performed on peripheral blood. The origin of this receptor is a woman between 50 and 59 years old with active or convalescent COVID-19.

The nucleotide sequence is TGTGCCAGCAGCTGGAGGGACGGTCAAGGGGAGACCCAGTACTTC. Its product reads: CASSWRDGQGETQYF. The V and J segments used are TRBV5-6 and TRBJ2-5, with TRBD2 tentatively as D gene (6 bases match). Cut back by 3 bases and 5 bases, the V and J ends lie 17 bases apart. CDR1 and CDR2, looked up from the germline V gene, are SGHDT and YYEEEE. The CDR3, from cysteine to phenylalanine, totals 15 residues. Kept here is only the CDR3 DNA, which spans 45 bases and is read in frame from base 1.